The sequence of this T cell receptor beta chain was determined in a study of monozygotic twins with inflammatory bowel disease (dated by TCRdb to the late 2010s). The study in broad terms: The full study comprised 28 monozygotic twin pairs: nine German pairs (four IBD-concordant, five IBD-discordant) and 19 IBD-discordant Danish pairs. The search for disease-associated traits relied mainly on comparing, within discordant pairs, IBD patients with their genetically identical healthy co-twins. Each individual had, on average, about 151 000 unique TCRalpha sequences and 181 000 unique TCRbeta sequences available for analysis.

The CDR3 has 14 amino acids, counting the end cysteine and phenylalanine. The DNA is unrecorded. CDR1 LNHDA and CDR2 SQIVND are derived from the germline V gene (reference sequence). From each donor, a roughly 2.5 ml peripheral blood sample was drawn into PAXgene tubes and stored at -80 degrees C. Without T cell sorting, total RNA was isolated from whole blood using the PAXgene blood miRNA kit on an automated QIAcube. Peripheral blood from monozygotic twin pairs, either concordant or discordant for inflammatory bowel disease, underwent deep TCRalpha and TCRbeta repertoire profiling that used unique molecular barcoding. Smoking habits were recorded for all twin pairs, with individuals classified as current, former or never smokers. Beyond this particular receptor, the publication reports: Compared with healthy twins, IBD patients had fewer clonotypes in common with other individuals, a difference most pronounced in patients showing signs of disease activity. Background noise and inter-individual variability may have been introduced into the repertoires by the differing immunosuppressive treatments among patients. IBD patients had lower TCRbeta repertoire diversity, measured by the inverse Simpson index, than their healthy co-twins. Repertoire similarity did not differ between concordant and discordant twins, possibly due to limited statistical power. The analysis was unable to tell different T cell subtypes apart. The results gave no support for a single strong signal or clonotype linked to IBD.

Points on this clonotype: Its specific antigen is unknown.

The receptor library was made with 5' RACE. Preparation of each TCR library used around 3,500 ng of total RNA. cDNA was synthesized with SMARTScribe reverse transcriptase in eight separate reactions per sample. During cDNA synthesis, template switching was used to introduce unique molecular identifiers that contained a 6-nucleotide sample barcode. TCRalpha and TCRbeta cDNA was amplified in two nested PCRs of 16 and 9 cycles, and bead purification was carried out after each PCR. Before amplification, the cDNA was both treated with uracil DNA-glycosylase and purified with the QIAquick PCR purification kit. The second PCR was the step at which Illumina TruSeq-compatible adapters and sample-specific barcodes were added. TapeStation and Qubit were used to check library quality and concentration, and 5 to 6.5 ng of each library went into the pool. Pooled libraries were sequenced on an Illumina HiSeq2500 single-index Rapid Run with 2 x 100 bp reads and custom sequencing primers. Processing in the source paper ran as follows. PCR and sequencing errors were corrected by UMI-based consensus assembly using MiGEC version 1.2.6. MiXCR version 2.1.1 was used to carry out V(D)J alignment, clonotype assembly and CDR3 extraction. To normalise gene usage, clonotype sharing and MAIT/NKT TCR abundance, the top 1000, 10 000 and 20 000 clonotypes in each sample were analysed. After downsampling to 27 000 UMIs, diversity was calculated as the inverse Simpson index using the vegan R package. Paired Mann-Whitney U tests on discordant twin pairs were used, with Benjamini-Hochberg multiple-testing correction. After TCRdb reprocessed the reads, each CDR3 protein sequence was kept as one row, without DNA. The V and J calls reflect TCRdb's pipeline rather than the authors' work. Per the sample table, the count is about 210,000 distinct CDR3 sequences. 7.5% to 9.5% of the sample belongs to the ten largest clones.

The sequence derives from a human donor with ulcerative colitis or Crohn's disease, or a healthy co-twin of an affected twin (not recorded which). Material: blood. The chain is made from TRBV19 and TRBJ2-3; TCRdb gives TRBD1 as the D gene, but with no DNA this cannot be confirmed. Here the CDR3 is given as CASGDRRHTDTQYF.